This T cell receptor beta chain is drawn from a study of blood T cell repertoires in COVID-19. Turning to the study itself: The United States, Italy and Spain provided the acute and convalescent COVID-19 samples. From T cells, B-cell-depleted T cells, or PBMCs came the material, which was cDNA or gDNA.

In germline, CDR1 is SGHRS, CDR2 YFSETQ. The CDR3 spans 17 residues. The junction had 6 bases not matched to a gene; V was cut back by 0 bases and J by 7 bases. Source study methods: Nucleated cell counts were estimated from reference gene primer amplification. Measured with immunoSEQ multiplex PCR; TCRdb has only the in-frame clones, and not every one. That table furnishes V, J and clone size, whereas the DNA furnished D and trimming. The table lists tens of thousands of clones, 87% of them singletons, with approximately 16% in the top ten. This chain connects TRBV5-1 to TRBJ2-1; 14 bases are a match to TRBD2. This TCR was recovered from a human donor with active COVID-19. The donor label of this sample is uncertain. Sequencing was done on a sample of peripheral blood. The CDR3 loop is CASSLGTSGGLGNEQFF. CDR3 nucleotide sequence: TGCGCCAGCAGCTTGGGGACTAGCGGGGGGCTAGGGAATGAGCAGTTCTTC.